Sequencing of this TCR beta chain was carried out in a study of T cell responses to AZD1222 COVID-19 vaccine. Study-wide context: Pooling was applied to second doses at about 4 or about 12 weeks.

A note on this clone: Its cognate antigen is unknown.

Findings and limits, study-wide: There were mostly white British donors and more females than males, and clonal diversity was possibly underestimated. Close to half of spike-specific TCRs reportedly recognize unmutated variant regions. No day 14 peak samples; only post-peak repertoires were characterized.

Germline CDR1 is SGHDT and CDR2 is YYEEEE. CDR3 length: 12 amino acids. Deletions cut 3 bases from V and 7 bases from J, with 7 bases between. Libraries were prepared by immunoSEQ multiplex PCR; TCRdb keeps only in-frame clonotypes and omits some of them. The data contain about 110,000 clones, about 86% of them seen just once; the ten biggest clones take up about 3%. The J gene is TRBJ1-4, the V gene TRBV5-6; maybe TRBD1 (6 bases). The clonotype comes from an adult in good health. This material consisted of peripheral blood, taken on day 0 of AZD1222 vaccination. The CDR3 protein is CASSSRGEKLFF. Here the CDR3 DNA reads TGTGCCAGCAGCTCCAGGGGTGAAAAACTGTTTTTT.